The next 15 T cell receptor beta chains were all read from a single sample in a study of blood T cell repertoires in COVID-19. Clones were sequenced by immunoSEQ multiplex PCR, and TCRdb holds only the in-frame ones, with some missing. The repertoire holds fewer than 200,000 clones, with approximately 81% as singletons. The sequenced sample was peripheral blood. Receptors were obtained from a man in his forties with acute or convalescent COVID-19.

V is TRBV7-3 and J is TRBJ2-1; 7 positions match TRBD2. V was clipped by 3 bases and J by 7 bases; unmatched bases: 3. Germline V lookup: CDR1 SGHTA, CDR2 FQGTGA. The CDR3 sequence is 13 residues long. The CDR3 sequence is CASSLGGRNEQFF. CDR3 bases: TGTGCCAGCAGCTTGGGGGGGAGGAATGAGCAGTTCTTC.

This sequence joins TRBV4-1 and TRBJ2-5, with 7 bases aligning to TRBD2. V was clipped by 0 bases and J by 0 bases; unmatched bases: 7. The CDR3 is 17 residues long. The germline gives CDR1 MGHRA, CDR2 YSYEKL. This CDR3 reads CASSQDHGGSYQETQYF. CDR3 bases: TGCGCCAGCAGCCAAGATCACGGGGGGTCATACCAAGAGACCCAGTACTTC.

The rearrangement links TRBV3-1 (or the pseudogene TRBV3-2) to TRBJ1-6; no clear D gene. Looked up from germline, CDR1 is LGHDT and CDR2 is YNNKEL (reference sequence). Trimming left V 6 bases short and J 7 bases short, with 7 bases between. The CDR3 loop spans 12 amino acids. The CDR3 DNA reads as TGTGCCAGCAGTATATTGAATTCACCCCTCCACTTT. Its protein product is CASSILNSPLHF.

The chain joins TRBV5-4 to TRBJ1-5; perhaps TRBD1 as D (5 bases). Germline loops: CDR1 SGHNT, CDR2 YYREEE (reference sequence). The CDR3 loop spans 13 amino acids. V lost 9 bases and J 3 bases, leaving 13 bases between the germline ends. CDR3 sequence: CATTAGPNQPQHF. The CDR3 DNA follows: TGTGCCACCACCGCGGGGCCCAATCAGCCCCAGCATTTT.

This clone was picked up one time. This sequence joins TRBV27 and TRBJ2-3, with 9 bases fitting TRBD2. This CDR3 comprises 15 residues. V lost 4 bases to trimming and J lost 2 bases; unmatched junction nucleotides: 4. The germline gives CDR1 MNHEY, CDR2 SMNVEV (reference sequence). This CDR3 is CASSSGGGATDTQYF. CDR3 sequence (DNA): TGTGCCAGCAGTTCCGGCGGGGGGGCCACAGATACGCAGTATTTT.

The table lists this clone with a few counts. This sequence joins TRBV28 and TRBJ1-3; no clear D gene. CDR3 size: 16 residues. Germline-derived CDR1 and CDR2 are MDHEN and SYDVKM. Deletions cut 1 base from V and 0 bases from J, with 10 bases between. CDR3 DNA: TGTGCCAGCAGTTTATCCCTCGGGGACTCTGGAAACACCATATATTTT. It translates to CASSLSLGDSGNTIYF.

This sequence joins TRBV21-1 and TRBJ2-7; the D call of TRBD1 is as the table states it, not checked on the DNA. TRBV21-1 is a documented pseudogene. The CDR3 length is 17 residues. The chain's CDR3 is CASSKGDNVTGPYEQYF. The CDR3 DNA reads TGTGCCAGCAGCAAAGGTGATAACGTGACAGGCCCCTACGAGCAGTACTTC.

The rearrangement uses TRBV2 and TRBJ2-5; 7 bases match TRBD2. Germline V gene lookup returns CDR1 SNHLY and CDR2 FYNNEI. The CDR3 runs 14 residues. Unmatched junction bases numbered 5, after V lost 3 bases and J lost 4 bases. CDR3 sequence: CASSDGSGGETQYF. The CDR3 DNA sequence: TGTGCCAGCAGTGACGGTTCGGGGGGAGAGACCCAGTACTTC.

The chain's CDR3 is CASSLGIRGTGELFF. The CDR3 DNA reads as TGTGCCAGCAGCTTGGGGATTCGGGGCACCGGGGAGCTGTTTTTT. The rearrangement links TRBV5-6 to TRBJ2-2, with D possibly TRBD2 on 5 matching bases. V was shortened by 0 bases and J by 4 bases, with 10 bases between the two germline ends. This CDR3 is built from 15 residues. Per germline, CDR1 SGHDT and CDR2 YYEEEE.

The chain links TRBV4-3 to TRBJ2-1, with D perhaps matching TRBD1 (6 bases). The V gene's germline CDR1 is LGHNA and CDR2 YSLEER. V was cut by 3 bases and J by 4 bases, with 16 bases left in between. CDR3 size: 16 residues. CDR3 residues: CASSHRRTEGYNEQFF. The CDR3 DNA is TGCGCCAGCAGCCACCGCAGGACAGAGGGGTACAATGAGCAGTTCTTC.

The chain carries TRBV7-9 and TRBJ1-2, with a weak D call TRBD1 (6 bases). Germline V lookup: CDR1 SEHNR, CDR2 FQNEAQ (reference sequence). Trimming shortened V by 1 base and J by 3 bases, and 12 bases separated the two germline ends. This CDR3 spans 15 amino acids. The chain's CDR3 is CASSLETGLHYGYTF. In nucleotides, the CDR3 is TGTGCCAGCAGCTTAGAGACAGGTCTTCACTATGGCTACACCTTC.

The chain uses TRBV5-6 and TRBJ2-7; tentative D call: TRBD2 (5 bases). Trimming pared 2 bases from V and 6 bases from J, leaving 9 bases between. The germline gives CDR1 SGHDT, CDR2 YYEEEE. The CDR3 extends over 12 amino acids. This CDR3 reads CASSLGGFEQYF. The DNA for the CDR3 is TGTGCCAGCAGCTTAGGCGGGTTCGAGCAGTACTTC.

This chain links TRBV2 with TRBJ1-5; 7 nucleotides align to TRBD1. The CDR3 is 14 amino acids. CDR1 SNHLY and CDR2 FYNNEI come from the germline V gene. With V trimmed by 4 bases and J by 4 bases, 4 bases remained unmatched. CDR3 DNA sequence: TGTGCCAGCAGTGGCCCAGGGGGGAATCAGCCCCAGCATTTT. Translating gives CASSGPGGNQPQHF.

Written as DNA, the CDR3 is TGTGCCAGCCTAAAGAGGGGGACTACAGCTTTCTTT. Translation: CASLKRGTTAFF. V usage is TRBV28 and J usage is TRBJ1-1; TRBD1 might be the D (6 bases). The CDR3 runs 12 residues. Trimming removed 8 bases at V and 10 bases at J, with 17 bases between. Germline CDR1 reads MDHEN; CDR2 reads SYDVKM. Filled out from reference TRBV28 and TRBJ1-1, the complete variable domain reads DVKVTQSSRYLVKRTGEKVFLECVQDMDHENMFWYRQDPGLGLRLIYFSYDVKMKEKGDIPEGYSVSREKKERFSLILESASTNQTSMYLCASLKRGTTAFFGQGTRLTVV.

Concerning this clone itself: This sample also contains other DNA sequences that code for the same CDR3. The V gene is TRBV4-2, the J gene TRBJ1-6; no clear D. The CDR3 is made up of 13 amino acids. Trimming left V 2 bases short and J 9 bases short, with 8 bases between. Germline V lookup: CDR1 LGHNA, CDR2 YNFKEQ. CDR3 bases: TGTGCCAGCAGCCAACGGGATGCTTCACCCCTCCACTTT. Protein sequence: CASSQRDASPLHF.